The T cell receptor beta chain described here comes from a study of T cell repertoires in aging, cancer and after chemotherapy. A mixed TRB-A/B primer pool amplified rearranged TRB by multiplex touch-down PCR. Using its own MiXCR run on the multiplex PCR reads, TCRdb lists one record per CDR3 protein. This sample has several thousand distinct CDR3 sequences; 30% to 40% occur once, and the top ten carry 19%. Germline V gene lookup returns CDR1 SGHTA and CDR2 FQGNSA. Trimming removed 5 bases at V and 0 bases at J, with 13 bases between. The CDR3 runs to 16 residues. Peripheral blood genomic DNA, not sorted cells or RNA, was the template.

The chain recombines TRBV7-2 with TRBJ2-2; tentative D call: TRBD1 (6 bases). Sequencing input: blood. The source of this sequence is a human donor with a blood cancer. The donor label of this sample is uncertain. CDR3 DNA: TGTGCCAGCAGCCACCCCTGGGGGCCGAACACCGGGGAGCTGTTTTTT. The encoded protein is CASSHPWGPNTGELFF.